This T cell receptor beta chain was observed in a study of type 1 regulatory T cells. This clonotype was seen only a few times. This CDR3 is 15 amino acids long. Germline V lookup: CDR1 SEHNR, CDR2 FQNEAQ (reference sequence). With 3 bases removed from V and 2 bases from J, the gap between germline ends came to 12 bases. One entry per CDR3 protein, called by TCRdb with MiXCR from the reads. The data contain some 100,000 distinct CDR3 sequences, around 30% of them singletons. Input material: CD4+ T cells, either the whole sample or a sorted fraction (not recorded which). This receptor was obtained from a human donor in good health. V usage is TRBV7-9 and J usage is TRBJ2-3; D gene uncertain. The CDR3 bases are TGTGCCAGCAGCTTTCTGGCATCAGCCACAGATACGCAGTATTTT. Translating it yields CASSFLASATDTQYF.